This T cell receptor beta chain was sequenced in a study of identical twins. Study-level results: Carriage of fewer insertions was seen in abundant cord blood beta clonotypes, whereas memory repertoires showed none. Out-of-frame alpha sequences common to twins exhibited an excess of low generation probability.

Germline V gives CDR1 LGHDT, CDR2 YNNKEL (reference sequence). The CDR3 consists of 16 residues. The V gene end was trimmed by 4 bases and the J gene end by 2 bases; junction bases not matched to a gene: 8. Using its own MiXCR run on the 5' RACE reads, TCRdb lists one record per CDR3 protein. The table includes hundreds of thousands of distinct CDR3 sequences, roughly 8.6% detected once. Of note for this clonotype: Its antigen is not known.

Separately, the same data were catalogued under a study of yellow fever vaccine responses in identical twins.

The source material was memory (CD45RO+) T cells sorted from blood. This sequence was found in a woman in her late teens or twenties in good health. The chain couples TRBV3-1 to TRBJ2-7, with 10 bases that match TRBD1. CDR3: CASSPEPGQGTYEQYF. DNA for the CDR3: TGTGCCAGCAGCCCAGAACCGGGACAGGGGACCTACGAGCAGTACTTC.